The 9 T cell receptor beta chains given below trace back to one sample, sequenced in a study of breast tumors, draining lymph nodes, adjacent tissues. Breast cancer patients provided tissue from their axillary draining lymph nodes. In TCRdb, the multiplex PCR reads were re-called with MiXCR into one record per CDR3 protein. This sample has 140,000 to 150,000 distinct CDR3 sequences, with less than 35% found just once. The sample was axillary lymph node tissue. The receptors stem from a female donor with breast cancer. Some clones in this sample may be carry-over from other donors' samples.

A word on this clonotype: A much larger clone differs from this one at a single base, so this may be a read error. The CDR3 DNA reads TGCAGTGCTAGACCTCCGGGACTAGCGGCGGGGCGCGAGCAGTACTTC. Its protein is CSARPPGLAAGREQYF. The chain couples TRBV20-1 to TRBJ2-7; 11 bases line up with TRBD2. Germline assignment: CDR1 DFQATT and CDR2 SNEGSKA (reference sequence). The junction had 12 bases not matched to a gene; V was cut back by 2 bases and J by 6 bases. The CDR3 runs to 16 residues.

This clonotype was counted at least ten times. The J gene is TRBJ1-2, the V gene TRBV2; D is unresolved. Germline values: CDR1 SNHLY, CDR2 FYNNEI. The CDR3 length is 12 residues. Trimming removed 3 bases from V and 6 bases from J, with 8 bases in between. For the CDR3, the DNA is TGTGCCAGCAGTGAGTCGCGGGATGGCTACACCTTC. Amino acids: CASSESRDGYTF.

As to this clonotype: A much bigger clone sits one base away, suggesting this may be a read error. This sequence joins TRBV7-2 and TRBJ2-5; D is unresolved. The CDR3 totals 15 residues. Germline assignment: CDR1 SGHTA and CDR2 FQGNSA. For the CDR3, the DNA is TGTGCCAGCAGCTTATTCGCGCCCAGCCAAGAGACCCAGCACTTC. Encoded protein: CASSLFAPSQETQHF.

The gene calls are TRBV5-4 and TRBJ1-1, with D tentatively TRBD1 (5 bases). This CDR3 contains 13 residues. V was clipped by 4 bases and J by 8 bases, with 15 bases between them. Germline V gene data show CDR1 as SGHNT and CDR2 as YYREEE (reference sequence). The CDR3 DNA follows: TGTGCCAGCAGCCTGGGACTTTCAATCGAAGCTTTCTTT. It is translated as CASSLGLSIEAFF.

This clonotype was recorded many times. This chain uses TRBV3-1 with TRBJ2-3, with D possibly being TRBD1 (6 bases). CDR1 is LGHDT, CDR2 YNNKEL, per germline (reference sequence). Trimming removed 4 bases at V and 0 bases at J, with 11 bases between. CDR3 length: 15 amino acids. The CDR3 coding sequence is TGTGCCAGCAGCCCGTGGACAGATAGCACAGATACGCAGTATTTT. The encoded protein is CASSPWTDSTDTQYF.

This clonotype has ten or more counts. The chain has TRBV5-5 and TRBJ2-7, with 7 bases aligning to TRBD1. The CDR3 spans 13 residues. Germline trimming cut 3 bases from V and 1 base from J; bases unmatched to any gene: 1. Germline lookup yields CDR1 SGHKS and CDR2 YYEKEE (reference sequence). CDR3 in DNA: TGTGCCAGCAGCTCGACAGGGTCCTACGAGCAGTACGTC. Translating gives CASSSTGSYEQYV.

Of note for this clonotype: One base away lies a much larger clone, so this may be a sequencing read error. This likely comes from a read error, as the CDR3 has no conserved phenylalanine or tryptophan at its end. V usage is TRBV6-2 or TRBV6-3 and J usage is TRBJ2-3; the D gene is possibly TRBD2 (6 bases). With 6 bases removed from V and 4 bases from J, the gap between germline ends came to 11 bases. Germline-derived CDR1 and CDR2 are MNHEY and SVGEGT. The CDR3 extends over 13 amino acids. CDR3 region: CASRPGVSDTQYL. CDR3 DNA: TGTGCCAGCAGACCGGGGGTTTCAGATACGCAGTATCTT.

This clonotype was counted at least ten times. This chain connects TRBV5-6 to TRBJ1-2; TRBD1 aligns across 8 bases. This CDR3 region has 13 residues. CDR1 SGHDT and CDR2 YYEEEE come from the germline V gene. The J segment lost 4 bases and the V segment lost 2 bases, leaving 1 base of the junction unmatched. The DNA of the CDR3 is TGTGCCAGCAGCTTAGGGACAGGCTATGGCTACACCTTC. Translation gives CASSLGTGYGYTF.

Worth noting for this clonotype: At one of its ends the junction is not consistent with the germline gene, which may arise from a read error. The chain uses TRBV15 and TRBJ2-7; the D call may be TRBD1 or TRBD2 (5 bases each). Germline V gene data show CDR1 as LNHNV and CDR2 as YYDKDF (reference sequence). This CDR3 region has 13 residues. CDR3 sequence reads: CATGGRDAGELYF. As DNA, the CDR3 is TGTGCCACCGGAGGCAGGGACGCCGGGGAGCTGTACTTC. Using reference TRBV15 and TRBJ2-7 for the parts outside the CDR3, the full variable domain is DAMVIQNPRYQVTQFGKPVTLSCSQTLNHNVMYWYQQKSSQAPKLLFHYYDKDFNNEADTPDNFQSRRPNTSFCFLDIRSPGLGDTAMYLCATGGRDAGELYFGPGTRLTVT.